A selection of T cell receptor beta chains follows, all from one sample in a study of control samples from healthy donors and cancer patients. The method was immunoSEQ multiplex PCR; TCRdb's version includes in-frame clones alone and lacks a portion of them. The sample shows 70,000 to 80,000 clones, roughly 80% of them seen only once. Material: blood. The origin of the receptors is a middle-aged man in good health. Each CDR3 is given with its conserved first and last residue. A D gene is named only where the DNA matches it firmly. For some rows the clone size is stated as once, few or many, or as a class when expanded; others skip it.

D	J	size	V	DNA	CDR3
-	TRBJ2-2	-	TRBV2	TGTGCCAGCAGTGGCTGGCGTCAGAACCAGAACACCGGGGAGCTGTTTTTT	CASSGWRQNQNTGELFF
-	TRBJ2-5	-	TRBV18	TGTGCCAGCTCACCGACCGGCATCCAAGAGACCCAGTACTTC	CASSPTGIQETQYF
-	TRBJ1-6	once	TRBV11-2	TGTGCCAGCAGCTTAGTTGGGGGCGCGCTGCGCTCCTATAATTCACCCCTCCACTTT	CASSLVGGALRSYNSPLHF
-	TRBJ1-6	-	TRBV6-5	TGTGCCACCCAAACGGGGGGAAACAATTCACCCCTCCACTTT	CATQTGGNNSPLHF
-	TRBJ1-3	-	TRBV5-1	TGCGCCAGCAGCTTGAACGGGGGCTCTGGAAACACCATATATTTT	CASSLNGGSGNTIYF
-	TRBJ2-1	-	TRBV12-3/TRBV12-4	TGTGCCAGCAGTTTAAGAAGCAATGAGCAGTTCTTC	CASSLRSNEQFF
-	TRBJ1-5	-	TRBV7-9	TGTGCCAGCAGCTTAGGCCAGGACCGGGGGGGCAATCAGCCCCAGCATTTT	CASSLGQDRGGNQPQHF
-	TRBJ2-1	-	TRBV24-1	TGTGCCACCAGTGATTTAAATTATCAGAGGCAGTTCTTC	CATSDLNYQRQFF
-	TRBJ1-3	-	TRBV2	TGTGCCAGCAACGGTGCTGGAAACACCATATATTTT	CASNGAGNTIYF
-	TRBJ2-7	-	TRBV6-6	TGTGCCAGCGTTAAAACCGGGACTTTGAACCACGAGCAGTACTTC	CASVKTGTLNHEQYF
TRBD1	TRBJ1-4	-	TRBV6-5	TGTGCCACGCGACCAGGGGGTACTAATGAAAAACTGTTTTTT	CATRPGGTNEKLFF
-	TRBJ2-3	-	TRBV4-1	TGCGCCAGCAGCCAAGGTCGGCCCCCAGGGAGGGATACGCAGTATTTT	CASSQGRPPGRDTQYF
-	TRBJ2-3	-	TRBV24-1	TGTGCCACCAGTGATTTGCCACTGTCCCAGGGCACAGATACGCAGTATTTT	CATSDLPLSQGTDTQYF
TRBD2	TRBJ2-1	-	TRBV19	TGTGCCAGTAGCCCGCTAGCGGGAGTAAGGGCCAATGAGCAGTTCTTC	CASSPLAGVRANEQFF
-	TRBJ1-2	-	TRBV13	TGTGCCAGCAGCTTAGGGGCCTGGGGGGGATCCTATGGCTACACCTTC	CASSLGAWGGSYGYTF
-	TRBJ2-3	-	TRBV6-5	TGTGCCAGCAGTTACGACACGACAGATACGCAGTATTTT	CASSYDTTDTQYF
-	TRBJ2-7	-	TRBV27	TGTGCCAGCAGTTCTGGGCCGAGCTCCTACGAGCAGTACTTC	CASSSGPSSYEQYF
-	TRBJ2-7	-	TRBV12-3/TRBV12-4	TGTGCCAGCAAAACAGGTTTCGAGCAGTACTTC	CASKTGFEQYF